What follows are 8 T cell receptor beta chains derived from one specimen sequenced in a study of T cell repertoires in cytomegalovirus infection. TCRdb re-derived calls from the reads in MiXCR, one entry per CDR3 protein. Of around 260,000 distinct CDR3 sequences in the sample, over 20% are singletons; the top ten hold about 15%. Sequenced: PBMCs. These receptors originate from a human donor in good health (CMV status not recorded). Some clones in this sample may be carry-over from other donors' samples.

The chain recombines TRBV5-1 with TRBJ2-3, with no clear D. This CDR3 is 15 amino acids long. V was trimmed by 5 bases and J by 9 bases, leaving 22 bases between them. CDR1 is SGHRS, CDR2 YFSETQ, per germline. The CDR3 region has the DNA TGCGCCAGCAGAGGTGTCAGGCCCATTGGTTGGACGCAGTATTTT. It yields the protein CASRGVRPIGWTQYF.

This clonotype was observed a few times. J is TRBJ1-5 and V is TRBV5-6, with D tentatively TRBD1 (5 bases). Germline V CDR1 and CDR2: SGHDT, YYEEEE. The ends were cut back, 2 bases at V and 2 bases at J, with 11 bases in the middle. The CDR3 is 15 residues long. The CDR3 here is CASSFRGAGNQPQHF. In DNA, the CDR3 is TGTGCCAGCAGCTTTCGAGGGGCGGGCAATCAGCCCCAGCATTTT.

This clonotype has a count of ten or more. The chain links TRBV7-2 to TRBJ2-4, with D maybe TRBD2 (5 bases). The germline V gene encodes CDR1 SGHTA and CDR2 FQGNSA. V was shortened by 5 bases and J by 0 bases, with 17 bases between the two germline ends. This CDR3 has 17 residues. The CDR3: CASSHGSGAGAKNIQYF. The CDR3 DNA is TGTGCCAGCAGCCATGGGAGCGGTGCGGGAGCCAAAAACATTCAGTACTTC.

A single count supports this clonotype. The J gene is TRBJ2-3, the V gene TRBV24-1; 11 bases are a match to TRBD2. V gave up 4 bases and J gave up 5 bases; unmatched junction bases: 7. The CDR3 extends over 16 amino acids. Germline CDR1 KGHDR, CDR2 SFDVKD. CDR3 region: CATSDQTSGSQDTQYF. The DNA for the CDR3 is TGTGCCACCAGTGACCAAACTAGCGGGAGCCAAGATACGCAGTATTTT.

In this sample, this clonotype turned up a few times. This chain connects TRBV2 to TRBJ2-1; D is possibly TRBD1 (5 bases). Trimming pared 4 bases from V and 7 bases from J, leaving 14 bases between. The CDR3 spans 14 residues. Germline V gene sequence: CDR1 SNHLY, CDR2 FYNNEI. CDR3 DNA sequence: TGTGCCAGCAGTGGTCAGGGTAGTAGGAATGAGCAGTTCTTC. Its protein is CASSGQGSRNEQFF. The whole variable domain, filled in from reference TRBV2 and TRBJ2-1, reads EPEVTQTPSHQVTQMGQEVILRCVPISNHLYFYWYRQILGQKVEFLVSFYNNEISEKSEIFDDQFSVERPDGSNFTLKIRSTKLEDSAMYFCASSGQGSRNEQFFGPGTRLTVL.

There are a few counts of this clonotype. The V call is TRBV7-2, the J call TRBJ1-1, with D hard to call. Germline V gene data show CDR1 as SGHTA and CDR2 as FQGNSA. The CDR3 runs to 16 residues. Trimming shortened V by 4 bases and J by 1 base, and 16 bases separated the two germline ends. The CDR3 DNA reads as TGTGCCAGCAGCTCGCAGGCTGGCGGTGCGAACACTGAAGCTTTCTTT. This sequence encodes CASSSQAGGANTEAFF.

V is TRBV11-2 and J is TRBJ2-7; D is possibly TRBD2 (5 bases). The germline V and J ends were trimmed by 5 bases and 2 bases, with 10 bases remaining between them. Germline V gene lookup returns CDR1 SGHAT and CDR2 FQNNGV. The CDR3 is 13 amino acids. CDR3 residues: CASSRTPTYEQYF. In DNA, the CDR3 is TGTGCCAGCAGCCGGACTCCGACCTACGAGCAGTACTTC.

The rearrangement links TRBV7-8 to TRBJ2-1; 10 nucleotides match TRBD2. CDR1 and CDR2 (germline): SGHVS, FQNEAQ. J gave up 6 bases and V 5 bases, and 10 bases lay outside the gene matches. The CDR3 totals 16 residues. CDR3 sequence: CASSPGLAENGNEQFF. CDR3 nucleotide sequence: TGTGCCAGCAGCCCTGGACTAGCGGAGAACGGCAATGAGCAGTTCTTC. The full variable domain, with the rest looked up from reference TRBV7-8 and TRBJ2-1, is GAGVSQSPRYKVAKRGQDVALRCDPISGHVSLFWYQQALGQGPEFLTYFQNEAQLDKSGLPSDRFFAERPEGSVSTLKIQRTQQEDSAVYLCASSPGLAENGNEQFFGPGTRLTVL.